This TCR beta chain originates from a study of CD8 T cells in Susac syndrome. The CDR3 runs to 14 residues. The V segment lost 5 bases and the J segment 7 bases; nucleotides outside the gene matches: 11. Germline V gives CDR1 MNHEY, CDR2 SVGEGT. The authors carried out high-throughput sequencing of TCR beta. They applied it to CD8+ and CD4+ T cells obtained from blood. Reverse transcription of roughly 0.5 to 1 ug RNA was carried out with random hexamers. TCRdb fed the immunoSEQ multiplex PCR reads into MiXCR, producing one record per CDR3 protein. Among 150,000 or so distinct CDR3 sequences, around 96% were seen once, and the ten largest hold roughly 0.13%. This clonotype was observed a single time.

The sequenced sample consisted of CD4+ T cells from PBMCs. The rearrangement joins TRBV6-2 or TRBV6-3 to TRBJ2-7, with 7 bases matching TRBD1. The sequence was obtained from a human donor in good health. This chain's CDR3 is CASSTDRVHREQYF. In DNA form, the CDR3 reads TGTGCCAGCAGTACCGACAGGGTGCATAGGGAGCAGTACTTC.